These 21 T cell receptor beta chains originate from one sample sequenced in a study of blood T cell repertoires in COVID-19. Measured with immunoSEQ multiplex PCR; TCRdb has only the in-frame clones, and not every one. In the table there are hundreds of thousands of clones, approximately 79% of which are singletons. The sequenced material came from peripheral blood. These receptors all come from a woman between 35 and 50 years old with active or convalescent COVID-19.

The genes are TRBV6-1 and TRBJ1-5, with a weak D call TRBD1 (5 bases). The CDR3 has 16 amino acids. Per the germline V gene, CDR1 is MNHNS and CDR2 is SASEGT. The V end lost 1 base, the J end lost 5 bases, and 15 bases lay between the germline ends. The CDR3 protein is CASSEVVTGGHQPQHF. CDR3 bases: TGTGCCAGCAGTGAAGTAGTGACGGGGGGACATCAGCCCCAGCATTTT.

J is TRBJ1-1 and V is TRBV5-1; TRBD1 is a possible D gene (6 bases). V was pared by 4 bases and J by 3 bases, with 10 bases between. The CDR3 sequence is 13 residues long. The germline CDR1 and CDR2 sequences are SGHRS and YFSETQ. The DNA for the CDR3 is TGCGCCAGCAGCGCGTCAGGGGACACTGAAGCTTTCTTT. Its translation: CASSASGDTEAFF.

The chain links TRBV5-1 to TRBJ1-4; 8 positions match TRBD1. V lost 3 bases, J lost 6 bases, and 7 bases stayed unmatched. There are 15 residues in the CDR3. Germline V CDR1 and CDR2: SGHRS, YFSETQ. The CDR3 bases are TGCGCCAGCAGCTCTCCAGGACAGGGCCATGAAAAACTGTTTTTT. This codes for CASSSPGQGHEKLFF.

This chain connects TRBV30 to TRBJ1-5; unclear D gene. Trimming removed 3 bases from V and 9 bases from J, with 15 bases in between. This CDR3 is 13 amino acids long. CDR1 is GTSNPN and CDR2 is SVGIG in the germline V gene (reference sequence). This chain's CDR3 is CAWSPHAPGPQHF. The CDR3 nucleotides are TGTGCCTGGAGCCCACACGCGCCGGGGCCCCAGCATTTT.

The V call is TRBV28, the J call TRBJ2-3; 8 nucleotides line up with TRBD2. CDR1 is MDHEN, CDR2 SYDVKM, per germline. V lost 3 bases to trimming and J lost 4 bases; unmatched junction nucleotides: 9. There are 16 residues in the CDR3. The CDR3 DNA reads as TGTGCCAGCAGTTTTTTATCCGGGGGGGGCGCAGATACGCAGTATTTT. Protein product: CASSFLSGGGADTQYF.

Remarks on this clone: One end of the junction does not line up with germline, which may come from a read error. This chain connects TRBV6-5 to TRBJ2-1; D is possibly TRBD1 (7 bases). Germline V gene lookup returns CDR1 MNHEY and CDR2 SVGAGI. The CDR3 extends over 16 amino acids. The CDR3 region has the DNA TGTGCCAGCAATTACTACGAGGGGGCCGGGGGCAATGAGCAGTTCTTC. This codes for CASNYYEGAGGNEQFF.

To note about this clone: Other DNA variants within this sample encode the same CDR3. This chain joins TRBV4-1 and TRBJ1-1; D gene ambiguous. This CDR3 has 13 amino acids. The germline CDR1 and CDR2 sequences are MGHRA and YSYEKL. V dropped 0 bases and J dropped 4 bases, with 6 bases sitting between them. The CDR3 DNA follows: TGCGCCAGCAGCCAAGATCGAGGCACTGAAGCTTTCTTT. It codes for CASSQDRGTEAFF.

This clone was seen a few times. This chain connects TRBV7-6 to TRBJ1-5; D unresolved. The CDR3 is 15 residues long. Germline CDR1 and CDR2: SGHVS and FNYEAQ. V dropped 6 bases and J dropped 7 bases, with 19 bases sitting between them. This CDR3 reads CASSPYSDFGQPQHF. The CDR3 DNA sequence: TGTGCCAGCAGTCCCTACTCAGACTTCGGCCAGCCCCAGCATTTT.

The rearrangement links TRBV28 to TRBJ1-1, with 8 bases matching TRBD1. The CDR3 is made up of 15 amino acids. After removal of 5 bases from V and 3 bases from J, the junction contained 8 bases not matched to a gene. Germline assignment: CDR1 MDHEN and CDR2 SYDVKM. The chain's CDR3 is CASSLQGARYTEAFF. CDR3 bases: TGTGCCAGCAGTCTCCAGGGGGCGCGGTACACTGAAGCTTTCTTT.

This chain joins TRBV5-1 and TRBJ1-4; TRBD1 matches 7 bases. J gave up 7 bases and V 2 bases, and 8 bases lay outside the gene matches. This CDR3 has 15 amino acids. Germline V gene data show CDR1 as SGHRS and CDR2 as YFSETQ. The CDR3 reads CASSLRTGGAEKLFF. CDR3 DNA: TGCGCCAGCAGCTTACGGACAGGTGGGGCTGAAAAACTGTTTTTT.

The chain employs TRBV29-1 and TRBJ1-2, with D possibly matching TRBD1 (5 bases). Germline V gives CDR1 SQVTM, CDR2 ANQGSEA. There are 12 residues in the CDR3. The V end was cut by 0 bases, the J end by 12 bases, with 14 bases between. CDR3 amino acids: CSVEDPAGYHTF. The CDR3 nucleotides are TGCAGCGTTGAAGATCCGGCAGGGTACCACACCTTC.

In its sample, this clone was seen a few times. This rearrangement joins TRBV5-1 to TRBJ1-2, with TRBD1 identical over 9 bases. Germline lookup yields CDR1 SGHRS and CDR2 YFSETQ. Unmatched junction bases numbered 19, after V lost 7 bases and J lost 3 bases. This CDR3 has 18 amino acids. CDR3 loop: CASYPGWTGDPRDYGYTF. The CDR3 DNA reads as TGCGCCAGCTACCCGGGCTGGACAGGGGACCCCAGGGACTATGGCTACACCTTC.

The chain couples TRBV28 to TRBJ1-6; D is ambiguous. The germline CDR1 and CDR2 sequences are MDHEN and SYDVKM. V lost 1 base and J lost 0, with 4 bases in between. The CDR3 consists of 15 residues. The CDR3 nucleotides read TGTGCCAGCAGTTTATTGAGCTCCTATAATTCACCCCTCCACTTT. Translated, it gives CASSLLSSYNSPLHF.

This sequence joins TRBV3-1 (or the pseudogene TRBV3-2) and TRBJ1-3; 8 positions agree with TRBD1. J gave up 1 base and V 2 bases, and 7 bases lay outside the gene matches. Germline V gives CDR1 LGHDT, CDR2 YNNKEL (reference sequence). The CDR3 length is 17 residues. For the CDR3, the DNA is TGTGCCAGCAGCCAAATACAGGGGGTGAGTTCTGGAAACACCATATATTTT. Its protein product is CASSQIQGVSSGNTIYF.

A few counts support this clone. V and J are TRBV5-1 and TRBJ2-3, with a tentative D call TRBD1 (5 bases). Germline V gene data show CDR1 as SGHRS and CDR2 as YFSETQ. The ends were cut back, 6 bases at V and 2 bases at J, with 13 bases in the middle. The CDR3 sequence is 14 residues long. CDR3 protein: CASNQGLVTDTQYF. Written as DNA, the CDR3 is TGCGCCAGCAACCAGGGTTTAGTCACAGATACGCAGTATTTT.

The J gene is TRBJ1-6, the V gene TRBV6-5; 7 bases are a match to TRBD1. In germline, CDR1 is MNHEY, CDR2 SVGAGI. With 4 bases clipped from V and 10 bases from J, the junction kept 13 bases outside the gene matches. The CDR3 totals 16 residues. CDR3 sequence reads: CASSSLTGRIGSPLHF. The CDR3 nucleotides read TGTGCCAGCAGTTCTTTGACAGGGAGGATCGGATCACCCCTCCACTTT.

V gene TRBV4-1 combines with J gene TRBJ1-2, with 9 nucleotides matching TRBD1. Germline V gives CDR1 MGHRA, CDR2 YSYEKL. J gave up 4 bases and V 1 base, and 10 bases lay outside the gene matches. The CDR3 spans 17 residues. Here the CDR3 DNA reads TGCGCCAGCAGCCAAGTAGCCGGGGACAGGGCATTCTATGGCTACACCTTC. Translation: CASSQVAGDRAFYGYTF.

The count of this clone is one. The chain has TRBV30 and TRBJ2-2; TRBD1 matches 7 bases. Germline V lookup: CDR1 GTSNPN, CDR2 SVGIG (reference sequence). The ends lost 7 bases at V and 3 bases at J; junction bases unmatched: 8. The CDR3 length is 14 residues. The CDR3 bases are TGTGCCTCCGAGAGCAGGGGGTACACCGGGGAGCTGTTTTTT. This codes for CASESRGYTGELFF.

This rearrangement joins TRBV5-6 to TRBJ1-2, with D uncertain. V gave up 2 bases and J gave up 8 bases, with 7 bases separating them. CDR1 and CDR2 from the germline V gene are SGHDT and YYEEEE. The CDR3 is 11 amino acids. The CDR3 is CASSFAGGYTF. Written as DNA, the CDR3 is TGTGCCAGCAGCTTTGCGGGGGGCTACACCTTC.

V is TRBV7-9 and J is TRBJ1-1; 7 bases fit TRBD1. The CDR3 spans 13 residues. The germline CDR1 and CDR2 sequences are SEHNR and FQNEAQ (reference sequence). V was pared by 4 bases and J by 1 base, with 0 bases of the junction left unmatched. The CDR3: CASSSGGNTEAFF. CDR3 coding DNA: TGTGCCAGCAGCTCAGGGGGGAACACTGAAGCTTTCTTT.

The V call is TRBV5-1, the J call TRBJ1-2; tentatively, D is TRBD1 (6 bases). Germline V gives CDR1 SGHRS, CDR2 YFSETQ. Trimming pared 0 bases from V and 5 bases from J, leaving 11 bases between. The CDR3 extends over 14 amino acids. For the CDR3, the DNA is TGCGCCAGCAGCTTGGCGGGGGGCGAATATGGCTACACCTTC. Encoded protein: CASSLAGGEYGYTF.